The 6 T cell receptor beta chains below come from one sample, sequenced in a study of blood T cell repertoires in COVID-19. Using immunoSEQ multiplex PCR, the repertoire was profiled, and TCRdb retains in-frame clones only, with some absent. The repertoire holds 250,000 to 350,000 clones, with 87% as singletons. Sequencing input: PBMCs or T cells enriched from blood (not recorded which). These receptors originate from a woman between 18 and 29 years old who had recovered from COVID-19.

The DNA for the CDR3 is TGTGCCAGCACTCGAACAGGGTCCGGGACCCAGTACTTC. Its protein product is CASTRTGSGTQYF. The V and J genes are TRBV7-6 and TRBJ2-5; D is perhaps TRBD1 (6 bases). From germline, CDR1 is SGHVS and CDR2 FNYEAQ. The CDR3 has 13 amino acids. V lost 7 bases and J lost 7, with 16 bases in between.

The chain uses TRBV7-2 and TRBJ2-7; D is undetermined. V lost 1 base to trimming and J lost 0 bases, with 7 bases between them. This CDR3 region has 14 residues. Per the germline V gene, CDR1 is SGHTA and CDR2 is FQGNSA. This chain's CDR3 is CASSLVQDSYEQYF. CDR3 sequence (DNA): TGTGCCAGCAGCTTAGTCCAGGACTCCTACGAGCAGTACTTC.

This clone was found a few times. The chain carries TRBV6-2 or TRBV6-3 and TRBJ2-2; D is possibly TRBD2 (7 bases). CDR3 size: 19 residues. Germline V CDR1 and CDR2: MNHEY, SVGEGT. V gave up 0 bases and J gave up 1 base, with 18 bases separating them. The chain's CDR3 is CASSYSNRKRGGNTGELFF. The CDR3 nucleotides are TGTGCCAGCAGTTACTCGAACCGTAAAAGGGGGGGGAACACCGGGGAGCTGTTTTTT.

This chain connects TRBV14 to TRBJ2-5; D unclear. The V end lost 3 bases, the J end lost 1 base, and 6 bases lay between the germline ends. From germline, CDR1 is SGHDN and CDR2 FVKESK. There are 13 residues in the CDR3. CDR3 region: CASSQVLQETQYF. CDR3 coding DNA: TGTGCCAGCAGCCAGGTACTCCAAGAGACCCAGTACTTC. Full variable domain (outside the CDR3, taken from reference TRBV14 and TRBJ2-5): EAGVTQFPSHSVIEKGQTVTLRCDPISGHDNLYWYRRVMGKEIKFLLHFVKESKQDESGMPNNRFLAERTGGTYSTLKVQPAELEDSGVYFCASSQVLQETQYFGPGTRLLVL.

The chain uses TRBV3-1 (or the pseudogene TRBV3-2) and TRBJ1-1; 10 bases match TRBD1. Germline assignment: CDR1 LGHDT and CDR2 YNNKEL (reference sequence). Losses at the gene ends were 5 bases for V and 2 bases for J; bases not matched to a gene: 14. This CDR3 region has 18 residues. This chain's CDR3 is CASSSRLGTGAFNTEAFF. The CDR3 DNA sequence: TGTGCCAGCAGCTCCCGTTTAGGGACAGGGGCGTTTAACACTGAAGCTTTCTTT.

The chain couples TRBV7-8 to TRBJ2-7; 9 bases match TRBD2. Trimming removed 5 bases from V and 6 bases from J; junction bases left unmatched: 11. This CDR3 has 15 amino acids. Germline V gene lookup returns CDR1 SGHVS and CDR2 FQNEAQ. The CDR3, as DNA: TGTGCCAGCAGCGCCTTGGGGACTAGCATTGGCGAGCAGTACTTC. Amino acid sequence: CASSALGTSIGEQYF.